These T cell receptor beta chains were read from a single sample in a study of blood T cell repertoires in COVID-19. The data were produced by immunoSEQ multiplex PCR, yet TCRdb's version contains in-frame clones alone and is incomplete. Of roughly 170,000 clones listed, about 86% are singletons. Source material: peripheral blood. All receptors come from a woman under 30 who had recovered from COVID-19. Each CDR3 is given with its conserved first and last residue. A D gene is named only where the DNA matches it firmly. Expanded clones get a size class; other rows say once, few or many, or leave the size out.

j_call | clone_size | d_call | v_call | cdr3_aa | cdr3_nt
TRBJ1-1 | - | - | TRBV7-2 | CASSLARTVEAFF | TGTGCCAGCAGCTTAGCAAGGACAGTTGAAGCTTTCTTT
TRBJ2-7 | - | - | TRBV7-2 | CASSLAQGLSYEQYF | TGTGCCAGCAGCTTAGCGCAGGGTCTCTCCTACGAGCAGTACTTC
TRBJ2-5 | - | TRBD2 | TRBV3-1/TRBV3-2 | CASSQDPTSGGGETQYF | TGTGCCAGCAGCCAAGACCCTACTAGCGGGGGCGGCGAGACCCAGTACTTC
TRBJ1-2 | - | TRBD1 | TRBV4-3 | CASSRDKGPGGYGYTF | TGCGCCAGCAGCCGAGACAAAGGGCCAGGGGGCTATGGCTACACCTTC
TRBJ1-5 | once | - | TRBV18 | CASSPGAGNQPQHF | TGTGCCAGCTCACCCGGTGCGGGGAATCAGCCCCAGCATTTT
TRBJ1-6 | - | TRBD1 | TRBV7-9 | CASSPTGQGGNSPLHF | TGTGCCAGCAGCCCGACCGGACAGGGCGGAAATTCACCCCTCCACTTT
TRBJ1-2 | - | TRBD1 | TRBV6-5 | CASRPLTDRDYGYTF | TGTGCCAGCAGGCCGCTCACAGACAGGGACTATGGCTACACCTTC
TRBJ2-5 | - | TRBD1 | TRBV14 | CASSRYRGETQYF | TGTGCCAGCAGCCGCTACAGGGGGGAGACCCAGTACTTC
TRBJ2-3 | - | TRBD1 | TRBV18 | CASSPPRDRGADTQYF | TGTGCCAGCTCACCACCCCGGGACAGGGGTGCAGATACGCAGTATTTT
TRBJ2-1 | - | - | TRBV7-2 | CASSLAGLVIDEQFF | TGTGCCAGCAGCTTAGCCGGACTGGTAATCGATGAGCAGTTCTTC
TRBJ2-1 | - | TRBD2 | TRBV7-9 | CASSPVLAGYNEQFF | TGTGCCAGCAGCCCCGTCCTAGCGGGGTACAATGAGCAGTTCTTC
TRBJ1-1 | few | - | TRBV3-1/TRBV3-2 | CASSQEGTGPFEAFF | TGTGCCAGCAGCCAAGAGGGAACAGGGCCGTTTGAAGCTTTCTTT
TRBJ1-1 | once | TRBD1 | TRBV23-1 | CASSLGTGRDWTEAFF | TGCGCCAGCAGTCTGGGGACAGGGAGGGATTGGACTGAAGCTTTCTTT
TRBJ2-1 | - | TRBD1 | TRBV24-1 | CATSDRTGASNEQFF | TGTGCCACCAGTGATAGGACAGGGGCGAGCAATGAGCAGTTCTTC
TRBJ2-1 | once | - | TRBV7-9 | CASSSWGGTGGKYNEQFF | TGTGCCAGCAGCTCCTGGGGGGGGACAGGAGGAAAGTACAATGAGCAGTTCTTC
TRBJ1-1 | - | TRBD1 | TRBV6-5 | CASSRRGLVDTEAFF | TGTGCCAGCAGTCGCAGGGGGCTGGTTGACACTGAAGCTTTCTTT
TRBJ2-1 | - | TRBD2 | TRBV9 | CASSVLGRGGYNEQFF | TGTGCCAGCAGCGTCCTCGGGCGGGGGGGCTACAATGAGCAGTTCTTC
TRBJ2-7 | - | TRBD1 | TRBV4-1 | CASSHPPGQGTSYEQYF | TGCGCCAGCAGCCACCCCCCGGGACAGGGGACCTCCTACGAGCAGTACTTC
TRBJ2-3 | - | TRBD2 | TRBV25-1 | CASSESAGGPGDTQYF | TGTGCCAGCAGTGAATCGGCGGGAGGGCCTGGTGATACGCAGTATTTT
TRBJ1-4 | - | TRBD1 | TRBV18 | CASSPRTGGRDEKLFF | TGTGCCAGCTCACCGAGGACAGGGGGCAGGGATGAAAAACTGTTTTTT
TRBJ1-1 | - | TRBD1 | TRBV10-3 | CAISEPDRVGTEAFF | TGTGCCATCAGTGAGCCGGACAGGGTTGGTACTGAAGCTTTCTTT
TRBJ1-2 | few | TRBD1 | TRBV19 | CASSSWDRTNYGYTF | TGTGCCAGTAGTTCTTGGGACAGGACTAACTATGGCTACACCTTC
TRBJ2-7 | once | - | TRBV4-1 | CASSQDLGEQYF | TGCGCCAGCAGCCAAGATCTCGGCGAGCAGTACTTC
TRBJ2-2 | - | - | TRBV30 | CAWSRDWNTGELFF | TGTGCCTGGAGTCGGGACTGGAACACCGGGGAGCTGTTTTTT
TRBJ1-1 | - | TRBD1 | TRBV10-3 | CATSYRGEYTEAFF | TGTGCCACCAGCTACAGGGGGGAGTACACTGAAGCTTTCTTT
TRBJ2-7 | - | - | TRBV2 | CASSARGQYF | TGTGCCAGCAGCGCTCGAGGGCAGTACTTC
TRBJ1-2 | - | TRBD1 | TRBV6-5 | CASSYWGTGTNYGYTF | TGTGCCAGCAGTTATTGGGGGACAGGGACAAACTATGGCTACACCTTC
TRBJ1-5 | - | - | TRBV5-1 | CASSLVPGGRNQPQHF | TGCGCCAGCAGCTTGGTCCCGGGGGGTAGGAATCAGCCCCAGCATTTT
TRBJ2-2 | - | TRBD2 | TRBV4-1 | CASSRTVAGALTGELFF | TGCGCCAGCAGCCGAACCGTAGCGGGGGCCCTCACCGGGGAGCTGTTTTTT
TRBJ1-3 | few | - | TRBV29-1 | CSVVPQIAGNTIYF | TGCAGCGTTGTACCACAGATCGCTGGAAACACCATATATTTT
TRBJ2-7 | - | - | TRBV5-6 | CASSPGHPYEQYF | TGTGCCAGCAGCCCCGGACACCCCTACGAGCAGTACTTC
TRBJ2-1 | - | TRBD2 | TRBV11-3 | CASSQTSGSLDEQFF | TGTGCCAGCAGCCAGACTAGCGGGAGTCTCGATGAGCAGTTCTTC
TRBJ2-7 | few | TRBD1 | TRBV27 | CASSYQTGAEQYF | TGTGCCAGCAGTTATCAGACAGGGGCCGAGCAGTACTTC
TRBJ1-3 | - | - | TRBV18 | CASSPPVAYSGNTIYF | TGTGCCAGCTCACCACCGGTGGCTTACTCTGGAAACACCATATATTTT
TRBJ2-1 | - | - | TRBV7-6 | CASSLDGVEWQFF | TGTGCCAGCAGCCTAGACGGGGTAGAGTGGCAGTTCTTC
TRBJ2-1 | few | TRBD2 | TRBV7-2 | CASSGRPGLADEQFF | TGTGCCAGCAGCGGGCGACCGGGACTAGCCGATGAGCAGTTCTTC
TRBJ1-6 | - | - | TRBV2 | CASSEARTANSPLHF | TGTGCCAGCAGTGAAGCACGGACAGCTAATTCACCCCTCCACTTT
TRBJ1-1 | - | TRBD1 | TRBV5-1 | CASSNRGTEAFF | TGCGCCAGCAGCAACAGGGGCACTGAAGCTTTCTTT
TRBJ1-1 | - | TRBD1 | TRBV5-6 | CASSWYRGLPPNTEAFF | TGTGCCAGCAGCTGGTACAGGGGGCTCCCCCCGAACACTGAAGCTTTCTTT
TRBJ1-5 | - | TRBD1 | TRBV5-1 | CASSLGTGINQPQHF | TGCGCCAGCAGCTTAGGGACAGGGATCAATCAGCCCCAGCATTTT
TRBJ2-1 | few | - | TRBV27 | CASSLSAPPYNEQFF | TGTGCCAGCAGTTTATCGGCCCCTCCATACAATGAGCAGTTCTTC
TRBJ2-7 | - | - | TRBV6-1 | CASSEAAGSEQYF | TGTGCCAGCAGTGAAGCGGCGGGGAGCGAGCAGTACTTC
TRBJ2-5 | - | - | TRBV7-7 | CASSLADRGETQYF | TGTGCCAGCAGCTTAGCCGACAGAGGAGAGACCCAGTACTTC
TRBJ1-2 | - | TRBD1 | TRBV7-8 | CASSPGQGATGGYTF | TGTGCCAGCAGCCCCGGACAGGGGGCGACTGGTGGCTACACCTTC
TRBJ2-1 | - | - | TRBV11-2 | CASSIRDSPRQFF | TGTGCCAGCAGCATCCGGGACTCCCCCCGGCAGTTCTTC
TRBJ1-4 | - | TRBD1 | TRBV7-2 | CASSWGQGNEKLFF | TGTGCCAGCAGCTGGGGACAGGGGAATGAAAAACTGTTTTTT
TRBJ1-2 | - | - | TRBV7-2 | CASSNQVNLAPSF | TGTGCCAGCAGCAACCAGGTTAATCTAGCCCCCTCCTTC
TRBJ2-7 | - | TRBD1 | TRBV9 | CASSPPLGQGTYEQYF | TGTGCCAGCAGTCCCCCCCTAGGACAGGGAACCTACGAGCAGTACTTC
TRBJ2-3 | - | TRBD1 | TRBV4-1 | CASSQEVGTGAFTDTQYF | TGCGCCAGCAGCCAAGAGGTGGGGACAGGGGCGTTTACAGATACGCAGTATTTT
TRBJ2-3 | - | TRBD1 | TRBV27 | CASRGTGSGDTQYF | TGTGCCAGCAGGGGGACAGGGTCAGGGGATACGCAGTATTTT
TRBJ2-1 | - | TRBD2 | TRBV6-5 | CASSTFSGRAVEQFF | TGTGCCAGCAGTACCTTCAGCGGGAGGGCCGTTGAGCAGTTCTTC
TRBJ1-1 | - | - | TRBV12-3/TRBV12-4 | CASSLGTFTEAFF | TGTGCCAGCAGTTTGGGGACATTCACTGAAGCTTTCTTT
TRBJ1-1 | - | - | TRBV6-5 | CATGWSTEAFF | TGTGCCACCGGGTGGAGCACTGAAGCTTTCTTT
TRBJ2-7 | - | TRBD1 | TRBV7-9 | CASSHPGQGDYEQYF | TGTGCCAGCAGCCATCCGGGACAGGGGGACTACGAGCAGTACTTC
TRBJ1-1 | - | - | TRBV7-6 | CASSLEIGQNTEAFF | TGTGCCAGCAGCTTAGAGATAGGACAGAACACTGAAGCTTTCTTT
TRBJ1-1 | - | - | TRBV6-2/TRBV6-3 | CASSVRGEDTEAFF | TGTGCCAGCAGTGTTCGGGGGGAAGACACTGAAGCTTTCTTT
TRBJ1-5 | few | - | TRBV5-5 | CASSLSGNQPQHF | TGTGCCAGCAGCTTGTCGGGCAATCAGCCCCAGCATTTT
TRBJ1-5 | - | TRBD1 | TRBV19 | CASRGDRYRPQHF | TGTGCCAGTAGGGGGGACAGGTATCGGCCCCAGCATTTT
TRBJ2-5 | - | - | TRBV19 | CASSYQETQYF | TGTGCCAGTAGTTATCAAGAGACCCAGTACTTC
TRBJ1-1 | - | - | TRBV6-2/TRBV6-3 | CASSPSPGEEHWKAFF | TGTGCCAGCAGTCCGTCCCCGGGAGAGGAACACTGGAAAGCTTTCTTT